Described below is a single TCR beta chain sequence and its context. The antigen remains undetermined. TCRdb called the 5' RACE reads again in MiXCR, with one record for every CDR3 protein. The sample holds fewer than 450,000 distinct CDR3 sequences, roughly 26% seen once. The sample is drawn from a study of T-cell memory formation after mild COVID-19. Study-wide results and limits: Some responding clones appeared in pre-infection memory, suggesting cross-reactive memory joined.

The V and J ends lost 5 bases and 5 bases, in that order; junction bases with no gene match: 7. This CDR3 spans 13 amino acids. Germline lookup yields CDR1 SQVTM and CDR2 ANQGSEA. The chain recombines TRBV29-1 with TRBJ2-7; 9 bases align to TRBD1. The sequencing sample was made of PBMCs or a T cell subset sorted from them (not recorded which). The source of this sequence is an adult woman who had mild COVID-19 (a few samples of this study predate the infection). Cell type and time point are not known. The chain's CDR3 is CSVRDRVNNEQYF. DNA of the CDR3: TGCAGCGTTAGGGACAGGGTGAACAACGAGCAGTACTTC.